The entry that follows covers one T cell receptor beta chain sequence. Antigen specificity is unknown. The data were obtained in a study of post-analysis software for immune sequencing data. Libraries were made from TCR beta cDNA, and they carried unique molecular identifiers. TCRdb independently ran MiXCR on the PCR reads; one entry per CDR3 protein. Among roughly 800,000 distinct CDR3 sequences listed, roughly 58% were seen once. Study-wide results and limits: Four or five TRBV segments, TRBV5-6, TRBV5-1 and TRBV20-1 among them, were found more frequent in patients than controls.

Trimming cost V 5 bases and J 3 bases, with 14 bases left between them. CDR1 and CDR2 (germline): SGHTA, FQGNSA. There are 16 residues in the CDR3. The V gene is TRBV7-2, the J gene TRBJ2-6, with a possible D match to TRBD1 (5 bases). The clonotype originates from a girl aged 10 to 17 with multiple sclerosis. The source material was blood. The CDR3 nucleotides read TGTGCCAGCAGCCCCGTAAGGGGTGGTGGGGCCAACGTCCTGACTTTC. It is translated as CASSPVRGGGANVLTF.